Shown below are 30 T cell receptor beta chains from a single sample sequenced in a study of cytomegalovirus exposure and HLA in healthy donors. PCR employed 60 Vbeta and 13 Jbeta primers. The assay was immunoSEQ multiplex PCR, and TCRdb's table has in-frame clones only and misses some. The repertoire includes about 79,000 clones, more than 65% of them detected once, and about 7.7% sits in the top ten. The sample taken for sequencing was PBMCs. The receptors here all came from a man aged 60 to 69 in good health and CMV-seronegative.

The J gene is TRBJ1-1, the V gene TRBV5-1, with TRBD1 matching 8 bases. The germline CDR1 and CDR2 sequences are SGHRS and YFSETQ. J was trimmed by 6 bases and V by 2 bases; bases with no gene match: 6. The CDR3 consists of 14 residues. The CDR3 here is CASSFDRGISEAFF. CDR3 sequence (DNA): TGCGCCAGCAGCTTCGACAGGGGAATTTCTGAAGCTTTCTTT.

This chain links TRBV20-1 with TRBJ1-2; D not resolved. V was pared by 4 bases and J by 5 bases, with 8 bases between. CDR1 DFQATT and CDR2 SNEGSKA come from the germline V gene (reference sequence). CDR3 size: 11 residues. CDR3 bases: TGCAGTGCTACCAGGCCGTATGGCTACACCTTC. This translates into CSATRPYGYTF.

This chain uses TRBV5-1 with TRBJ2-7, with D possibly TRBD1 on 6 matching bases. The CDR3 totals 15 residues. The V end was cut by 0 bases, the J end by 2 bases, with 12 bases between. The germline V gene encodes CDR1 SGHRS and CDR2 YFSETQ. DNA for the CDR3: TGCGCCAGCAGCTTGGGACAGGATGGCACCTACGAGCAGTACTTC. Its protein is CASSLGQDGTYEQYF.

In this sample, this clone turned up once. The genes are TRBV27 and TRBJ1-5; no definite D call. Germline CDR1 reads MNHEY; CDR2 reads SMNVEV (reference sequence). This CDR3 region has 13 residues. The V end lost 1 base, the J end lost 7 bases, and 8 bases lay between the germline ends. The CDR3 sequence: CASSLLGGQPQHF. In DNA form, the CDR3 reads TGTGCCAGCAGTTTATTGGGAGGACAGCCCCAGCATTTT.

The chain employs TRBV18 and TRBJ2-5; tentative D call: TRBD2 (6 bases). The germline gives CDR1 KGHSH, CDR2 LQKENI. This CDR3 is built from 14 residues. V was shortened by 0 bases and J by 4 bases, with 9 bases between the two germline ends. The CDR3 loop is CASSPPGGVETQYF. The CDR3 DNA is TGTGCCAGCTCACCACCGGGGGGAGTAGAGACCCAGTACTTC.

The chain uses TRBV7-9 and TRBJ1-5, with D hard to call. CDR3 length: 15 amino acids. Between the trimmed V and J ends, which lost 0 bases and 2 bases, there was a span of 8 bases. Germline assignment: CDR1 SEHNR and CDR2 FQNEAQ (reference sequence). DNA of the CDR3: TGTGCCAGCAGCTTAGCCGGCGGAGGCAATCAGCCCCAGCATTTT. Its protein is CASSLAGGGNQPQHF.

Here the CDR3 reads CASSFRGVDEAFF. DNA of the CDR3: TGTGCCAGCAGTTTTCGGGGGGTTGATGAAGCTTTCTTT. The J gene is TRBJ1-1, the V gene TRBV27; D possibly corresponds to TRBD1 (5 bases). This CDR3 region has 13 residues. V lost 3 bases to trimming and J lost 7 bases, with 12 bases between them. Germline CDR1 is MNHEY and CDR2 is SMNVEV (reference sequence).

The chain recombines TRBV15 with TRBJ1-4; 8 nucleotides match TRBD1. The V segment lost 6 bases and the J segment 4 bases; nucleotides outside the gene matches: 4. The CDR3 has 14 amino acids. Looked up from germline, CDR1 is LNHNV and CDR2 is YYDKDF (reference sequence). CDR3 DNA sequence: TGTGCCACCAGTGAGGACAGGGTTAATGAAAAACTGTTTTTT. Its protein is CATSEDRVNEKLFF.

This sequence joins TRBV19 and TRBJ1-5; 9 bases are shared with TRBD1. Unmatched junction bases numbered 20, after V lost 6 bases and J lost 2 bases. The CDR3 has 20 amino acids. The germline CDR1 and CDR2 sequences are LNHDA and SQIVND (reference sequence). DNA of the CDR3: TGTGCCAGTAGAAGAAGTTTAGGCGGGACAGGGCGAGGTGGCAATCAGCCCCAGCATTTT. This gives the protein CASRRSLGGTGRGGNQPQHF.

The sample holds one count of this clone. The V gene is TRBV6-1, the J gene TRBJ2-5; D might be TRBD1 (5 bases). Germline V gene sequence: CDR1 MNHNS, CDR2 SASEGT. This CDR3 is built from 12 residues. Trimming removed 7 bases at V and 11 bases at J, with 17 bases between. CDR3 sequence reads: CASTEEGARQYF. DNA of the CDR3: TGTGCCAGCACTGAGGAAGGGGCGCGGCAGTACTTC.

This clone has just a few counts. The chain carries TRBV30 and TRBJ1-1; D possibly corresponds to TRBD1 (5 bases). The CDR3 runs to 12 residues. Looked up from germline, CDR1 is GTSNPN and CDR2 is SVGIG (reference sequence). Trimming cost V 0 bases and J 11 bases, with 13 bases left between them. The CDR3 DNA sequence: TGTGCCTGGAGTGTGAACAGGTTGATTGCTTTCTTT. It encodes CAWSVNRLIAFF.

CDR3 loop: CASATGTTNEKLFF. DNA for the CDR3: TGTGCCAGTGCTACAGGGACCACTAATGAAAAACTGTTTTTT. This chain joins TRBV19 and TRBJ1-4; D is possibly TRBD1 (6 bases). Between the trimmed V and J ends, which lost 8 bases and 2 bases, there was a span of 12 bases. The CDR3 loop spans 14 amino acids. Germline lookup yields CDR1 LNHDA and CDR2 SQIVND (reference sequence).

The chain is built from TRBV29-1 and TRBJ2-3, with D unresolved. V was shortened by 8 bases and J by 0 bases, with 15 bases between the two germline ends. The germline gives CDR1 SQVTM, CDR2 ANQGSEA. The CDR3 is 14 residues long. The CDR3 bases are TGCAGCTCGCTGAGAGCGAGAAGCACAGATACGCAGTATTTT. Encoded protein: CSSLRARSTDTQYF.

The chain links TRBV29-1 to TRBJ2-5; tentative D call: TRBD2 (6 bases). In germline, CDR1 is SQVTM, CDR2 ANQGSEA. Trimming left V 0 bases short and J 4 bases short, with 24 bases between. The CDR3 totals 18 residues. In nucleotides, the CDR3 is TGCAGCGTTGAAGATTCGGTTGGGGGGTTCCCTTCCGGAGAGACCCAGTACTTC. Translating gives CSVEDSVGGFPSGETQYF.

This chain joins TRBV7-9 and TRBJ2-7; 8 bases map to TRBD1. The germline V gene has CDR1 SEHNR and CDR2 FQNEAQ (reference sequence). The CDR3 totals 13 residues. With 8 bases clipped from V and 5 bases from J, the junction kept 8 bases outside the gene matches. CDR3 protein: CASGRGQGNEQYF. CDR3 DNA sequence: TGTGCCAGCGGGCGCGGACAGGGTAACGAGCAGTACTTC.

The chain joins TRBV10-3 to TRBJ2-5; 8 bases map to TRBD2. V trimming: 4 bases; J trimming: 6 bases; junction bases outside the gene matches: 7. The CDR3 sequence is 14 residues long. The germline gives CDR1 ENHRY, CDR2 SYGVKD. The CDR3: CAISVSGEKQTQYF. The CDR3 DNA reads TGTGCCATCAGTGTTAGCGGGGAAAAACAGACCCAGTACTTC.

The chain has TRBV29-1 and TRBJ1-5; TRBD1 might be the D (6 bases). Trimming cost V 4 bases and J 9 bases, with 16 bases left between them. This CDR3 spans 13 amino acids. CDR1 and CDR2 from the germline V gene are SQVTM and ANQGSEA. This CDR3 is CSVGTARGGPQHF. Here the CDR3 DNA reads TGCAGCGTTGGGACAGCCCGGGGTGGGCCCCAGCATTTT.

The rearrangement joins TRBV9 to TRBJ2-5; weak D call: TRBD2 (7 bases). Germline values: CDR1 SGDLS, CDR2 YYNGEE. The CDR3 has 16 amino acids. Trimming removed 0 bases at V and 0 bases at J, with 12 bases between. Here the CDR3 reads CASSVGGGGNQETQYF. The CDR3 DNA follows: TGTGCCAGCAGCGTAGGTGGCGGGGGCAACCAAGAGACCCAGTACTTC.

This chain uses TRBV11-2 with TRBJ2-5; the match to TRBD1 covers 9 bases. In germline, CDR1 is SGHAT, CDR2 FQNNGV. This CDR3 is built from 14 residues. The junction had 6 bases not matched to a gene; V was cut back by 5 bases and J by 5 bases. The CDR3 loop reads CASSTTGGRETQYF. The CDR3 DNA reads TGTGCCAGCAGCACAACAGGGGGCAGGGAGACCCAGTACTTC.

V is TRBV6-1 and J is TRBJ1-1; D gene ambiguous. The CDR3 runs to 14 residues. Trimming took 10 bases from V and 5 from J, leaving 20 bases between them. CDR1 is MNHNS and CDR2 is SASEGT in the germline V gene. CDR3 bases: TGTGCCACCGTACCAGAGGGCGGGTTAACTGAAGCTTTCTTT. Residues: CATVPEGGLTEAFF.

The chain uses TRBV6-5 and TRBJ1-1; 9 nucleotides line up with TRBD1. CDR1 is MNHEY and CDR2 is SVGAGI in the germline V gene. V dropped 8 bases and J dropped 0; count of bases not matched to a gene: 7. CDR3 length equals 15 residues. CDR3 nucleotides: TGTGCCAGCGGTAAAGGGACAGGGCTGAACACTGAAGCTTTCTTT. Its translation: CASGKGTGLNTEAFF.

The chain carries TRBV5-6 and TRBJ2-5; 12 nucleotides line up with TRBD1. Germline V gene lookup returns CDR1 SGHDT and CDR2 YYEEEE. V lost 4 bases to trimming and J lost 4 bases; unmatched junction nucleotides: 2. CDR3 length: 14 residues. CDR3 nucleotide sequence: TGTGCCAGCAGCGGGGACAGGGGGCGAGAGACCCAGTACTTC. It encodes CASSGDRGRETQYF.

The chain employs TRBV29-1 and TRBJ2-2, with 12 bases identical to TRBD2. Germline V CDR1 and CDR2: SQVTM, ANQGSEA. The CDR3 totals 21 residues. The junction had 27 bases not matched to a gene; V was cut back by 6 bases and J by 7 bases. CDR3 amino acids: CSVGTTGLAGQKGAGHGELFF. CDR3 DNA: TGCAGCGTGGGGACCACAGGACTAGCGGGGCAAAAGGGGGCCGGGCACGGGGAGCTGTTTTTT.

The rearrangement joins TRBV7-9 to TRBJ1-1, with 8 nucleotides matching TRBD1. In germline, CDR1 is SEHNR, CDR2 FQNEAQ (reference sequence). V lost 5 bases and J lost 4; bases outside the gene matches: 6. The CDR3 length is 14 residues. The CDR3 DNA is TGTGCCAGCAGCCGCGGACAGGGTGGCACTGAAGCTTTCTTT. Translated: CASSRGQGGTEAFF. Together with reference TRBV7-9 and TRBJ1-1, the CDR3 gives the full variable domain: DTGVSQNPRHKITKRGQNVTFRCDPISEHNRLYWYRQTLGQGPEFLTYFQNEAQLEKSRLLSDRFSAERPKGSFSTLEIQRTEQGDSAMYLCASSRGQGGTEAFFGQGTRLTVV.

Details on this clone: Germline is not matched at one junction end, which may reflect a read error. The rearrangement uses TRBV2 and TRBJ1-2; TRBD1 matches 7 bases. The V gene's germline CDR1 is SNHLY and CDR2 FYNNEI. The CDR3 is 13 amino acids. CDR3 amino acids: CASTETGAYGYTF. For the CDR3, the DNA is TGTGCCAGCACTGAAACAGGGGCCTATGGCTACACCTTC.

This chain connects TRBV6-1 to TRBJ2-3; D may be TRBD1 (5 bases). V was clipped by 2 bases and J by 0 bases, with 12 bases between them. The CDR3 spans 16 residues. Germline CDR1 MNHNS, CDR2 SASEGT. The CDR3 protein is CASSERSGKSTDTQYF. Written as DNA, the CDR3 is TGTGCCAGCAGTGAAAGGTCAGGGAAAAGCACAGATACGCAGTATTTT.

This chain links TRBV19 with TRBJ1-1; maybe TRBD1 (5 bases). Germline CDR1 and CDR2: LNHDA and SQIVND (reference sequence). The CDR3 contains 15 residues. V was pared by 3 bases and J by 1 base, with 12 bases between. The CDR3 sequence is CASSIGAVKNTEAFF. The CDR3 coding sequence is TGTGCCAGTAGTATTGGGGCAGTTAAGAACACTGAAGCTTTCTTT.

The chain couples TRBV5-1 to TRBJ2-5, with 7 bases that match TRBD1. The CDR3 covers 16 residues. In germline, CDR1 is SGHRS, CDR2 YFSETQ. The trim removed 0 bases at V and 0 bases at J, leaving 5 bases unmatched. The CDR3 sequence is CASSLGQGLYQETQYF. In DNA form, the CDR3 reads TGCGCCAGCAGCTTGGGACAGGGCTTGTACCAAGAGACCCAGTACTTC.

The gene calls are TRBV11-1 and TRBJ2-7; TRBD2 agrees at 7 bases. The CDR3 loop spans 15 amino acids. In germline, CDR1 is SGHAT, CDR2 FQDESV (reference sequence). The ends lost 5 bases at V and 0 bases at J; junction bases unmatched: 7. CDR3 residues: CASSRGDASSYEQYF. The CDR3 coding sequence is TGTGCCAGCAGCCGGGGGGACGCAAGCTCCTACGAGCAGTACTTC. Full variable domain (rest looked up from reference TRBV11-1 and TRBJ2-7): EAEVAQSPRYKITEKSQAVAFWCDPISGHATLYWYRQILGQGPELLVQFQDESVVDDSQLPKDRFSAERLKGVDSTLKIQPAELGDSAMYLCASSRGDASSYEQYFGPGTRLTVT.

This clone was counted a few times. The genes are TRBV18 and TRBJ1-5, with TRBD1 as a possible D gene (5 bases). V gave up 0 bases and J gave up 5 bases, with 8 bases separating them. Germline V CDR1 and CDR2: KGHSH, LQKENI. This CDR3 has 14 amino acids. The CDR3 nucleotides are TGTGCCAGCTCACCACCGTCGGGGGATCAGCCCCAGCATTTT. Translation: CASSPPSGDQPQHF.